The clone carrying this TCR beta chain occurred a few times. What it recognizes is unknown. These data come from a study of cytomegalovirus exposure and HLA in healthy donors. Study-level points and caveats: The authors confirmed in vitro that a few CMV-associated chains were specific for CMV antigens.

Germline V CDR1 and CDR2: SNHLY, FYNNEI. The length of the CDR3 is 14 residues. The V and J ends lost 7 bases and 5 bases, in that order; junction bases with no gene match: 9. Only in-frame clones appear in the TCRdb table, and some are missing; sequencing was by immunoSEQ multiplex PCR. The sample lists some 84,000 clones; approximately 91% were seen once. This chain connects TRBV2 to TRBJ2-7; 9 bases align to TRBD2. Sequenced: PBMCs. The clonotype originates from a man aged 30 to 39 in good health and CMV-seronegative. CDR3 nucleotides: TGTGCCAGCACACCCAGCGGGGGGATAAACGAGCAGTACTTC. Amino acids: CASTPSGGINEQYF.